Below, one TCR beta chain is given with its context. Its specificity is unknown. These data belong to a study of cytomegalovirus exposure and HLA in healthy donors. Findings and limits, study-wide: Indistinguishable V segments such as TRBV6-2 and TRBV6-3 were excluded. Through in vitro validation, a few CMV-associated chains were shown to be specific for CMV antigens.

Trimming took off 4 bases at V and 8 bases at J, with 16 bases between the two ends. Germline V gene sequence: CDR1 SGHTS, CDR2 YDEGEE. CDR3 length: 14 amino acids. PCR involved 60 Vbeta and 13 Jbeta primers. The assay was immunoSEQ multiplex PCR, and TCRdb's table has in-frame clones only and misses some. The sample shows some 98,000 clones, under 80% of them seen only once. The chain couples TRBV5-8 to TRBJ1-5; D call uncertain. The sequenced sample consisted of PBMCs. This sequence originates from a human donor in good health. The CDR3 sequence: CASSPLGVLKPQHF. CDR3 nucleotides: TGTGCCAGCAGCCCATTGGGCGTCCTGAAGCCCCAGCATTTT.